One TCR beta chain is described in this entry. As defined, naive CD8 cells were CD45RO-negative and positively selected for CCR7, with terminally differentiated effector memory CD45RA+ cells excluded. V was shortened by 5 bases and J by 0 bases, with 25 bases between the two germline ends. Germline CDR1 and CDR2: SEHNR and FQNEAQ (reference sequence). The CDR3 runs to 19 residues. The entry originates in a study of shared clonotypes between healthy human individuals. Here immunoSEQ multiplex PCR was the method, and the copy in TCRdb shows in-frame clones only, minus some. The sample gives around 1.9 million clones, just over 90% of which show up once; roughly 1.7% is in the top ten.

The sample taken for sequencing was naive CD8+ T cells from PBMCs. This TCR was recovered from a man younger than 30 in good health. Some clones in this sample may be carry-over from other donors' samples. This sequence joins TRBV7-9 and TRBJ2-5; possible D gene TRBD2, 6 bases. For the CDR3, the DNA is TGTGCCAGCAGCCCCCAAGGTGGTGGGCGGGGCGGGAACCAAGAGACCCAGTACTTC. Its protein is CASSPQGGGRGGNQETQYF.